The next 23 T cell receptor beta chains were all read from a single sample in a study of cytomegalovirus exposure and HLA in healthy donors. This table comes from immunoSEQ multiplex PCR, and its TCRdb copy is limited to in-frame clones, with some not included. The sample lists 55,000 to 65,000 clones, more than 90% occurring once. Sequenced: PBMCs. The source of these receptors is a man aged 18 to 29 in good health and CMV-seronegative.

The gene calls are TRBV28 and TRBJ1-1; D might be TRBD1 (6 bases). CDR1 and CDR2 (germline): MDHEN, SYDVKM. The germline V and J ends were trimmed by 5 bases and 0 bases, with 10 bases remaining between them. The CDR3 sequence is 14 residues long. CDR3 amino acids: CASSRTDMNTEAFF. CDR3 nucleotides: TGTGCCAGCAGTCGGACAGACATGAACACTGAAGCTTTCTTT.

The chain uses TRBV28 and TRBJ1-1; the D gene is possibly TRBD1 (5 bases). The V end was cut by 3 bases, the J end by 1 base, with 12 bases between. The CDR3 covers 15 residues. Germline CDR1 and CDR2: MDHEN and SYDVKM. The CDR3 DNA sequence: TGTGCCAGCAGTTTCCCGCGACAGCCGAACACTGAAGCTTTCTTT. It specifies CASSFPRQPNTEAFF. The variable domain in full, with the rest retrieved from reference TRBV28 and TRBJ1-1, is DVKVTQSSRYLVKRTGEKVFLECVQDMDHENMFWYRQDPGLGLRLIYFSYDVKMKEKGDIPEGYSVSREKKERFSLILESASTNQTSMYLCASSFPRQPNTEAFFGQGTRLTVV.

This clone came up once. V gene TRBV4-2 combines with J gene TRBJ2-2; 14 bases map to TRBD2. V trimming: 4 bases; J trimming: 7 bases; junction bases outside the gene matches: 8. The CDR3 length is 17 residues. Germline CDR1 is LGHNA and CDR2 is YNFKEQ. This CDR3 reads CASSRKGLAGVDGELFF. CDR3 coding DNA: TGTGCCAGCAGCCGCAAGGGACTAGCGGGAGTCGACGGGGAGCTGTTTTTT.

The rearrangement links TRBV7-6 to TRBJ2-2; 7 nucleotides line up with TRBD2. This CDR3 has 15 amino acids. Unmatched junction bases numbered 4, after V lost 0 bases and J lost 6 bases. Germline V gene data show CDR1 as SGHVS and CDR2 as FNYEAQ. The CDR3 loop reads CASSLAGGPAGELFF. The CDR3 bases are TGTGCCAGCAGCTTAGCGGGAGGGCCCGCCGGGGAGCTGTTTTTT.

The rearrangement joins TRBV7-9 to TRBJ2-3, with TRBD2 matching over 13 bases. Looked up from germline, CDR1 is SEHNR and CDR2 is FQNEAQ (reference sequence). The CDR3 totals 17 residues. Trimming cost V 5 bases and J 1 base; bases outside gene matches: 6. The CDR3 bases are TGTGCCAGCAGCCGACTAGCGGGAGGTATCGGCACAGATACGCAGTATTTT. Translated, it gives CASSRLAGGIGTDTQYF.

V usage is TRBV2 and J usage is TRBJ1-4; possibly TRBD1 for D (6 bases). The CDR3 extends over 14 amino acids. Per germline, CDR1 SNHLY and CDR2 FYNNEI. V was clipped by 6 bases and J by 7 bases, with 15 bases between them. The CDR3 reads CASSQNEDSEKLFF. Here the CDR3 DNA reads TGTGCCAGCAGCCAAAACGAGGACAGTGAAAAACTGTTTTTT.

The J gene is TRBJ2-1, the V gene TRBV6-6, with D possibly being TRBD2 (5 bases). From germline, CDR1 is MNHNY and CDR2 SVGAGI (reference sequence). The CDR3 loop spans 15 amino acids. The V end lost 7 bases, the J end lost 2 bases, and 15 bases lay between the germline ends. This CDR3 reads CASTMSSSTYNEQFF. The CDR3 DNA sequence: TGTGCCAGCACCATGTCTAGCTCTACCTACAATGAGCAGTTCTTC.

The chain employs TRBV7-6 and TRBJ2-7; TRBD1 agrees at 9 bases. Germline assignment: CDR1 SGHVS and CDR2 FNYEAQ. This CDR3 comprises 16 residues. The trim removed 4 bases at V and 2 bases at J, leaving 9 bases unmatched. CDR3 in DNA: TGTGCCAGCAGCTCCGGGCTCCGGGACAGGGCCTACGAGCAGTACTTC. This translates into CASSSGLRDRAYEQYF.

This sequence joins TRBV18 and TRBJ2-2; no reliable D call. CDR1 is KGHSH, CDR2 LQKENI, per germline. Trimming took off 0 bases at V and 4 bases at J, with 12 bases between the two ends. The CDR3 extends over 16 amino acids. The CDR3 loop is CASSPPGAPGTGELFF. The CDR3 nucleotides are TGTGCCAGCTCACCACCCGGTGCCCCGGGCACCGGGGAGCTGTTTTTT. The complete variable domain, with remaining parts taken from reference TRBV18 and TRBJ2-2, reads NAGVMQNPRHLVRRRGQEARLRCSPMKGHSHVYWYRQLPEEGLKFMVYLQKENIIDESGMPKERFSAEFPKEGPSILRIQQVVRGDSAAYFCASSPPGAPGTGELFFGEGSRLTVL.

This chain connects TRBV7-2 to TRBJ1-3; D may be TRBD1 (5 bases). This CDR3 spans 14 amino acids. In germline, CDR1 is SGHTA, CDR2 FQGNSA. V was cut by 3 bases and J by 0 bases, with 6 bases left in between. This CDR3 is CASSFGGSGNTIYF. CDR3 coding DNA: TGTGCCAGCAGCTTCGGGGGCTCTGGAAACACCATATATTTT. Drawing the rest from reference TRBV7-2 and TRBJ1-3, the complete variable domain is GAGVSQSPSNKVTEKGKDVELRCDPISGHTALYWYRQSLGQGLEFLIYFQGNSAPDKSGLPSDRFSAERTGGSVSTLTIQRTQQEDSAVYLCASSFGGSGNTIYFGEGSWLTVV.

The chain recombines TRBV4-1 with TRBJ2-1; TRBD2 matches 15 bases. V was pared by 4 bases and J by 9 bases, with 22 bases of the junction left unmatched. Germline V gene sequence: CDR1 MGHRA, CDR2 YSYEKL. The CDR3 is 21 amino acids. The CDR3 spells CASSRKKLGLAGGGGTIEQFF. The CDR3 bases are TGCGCCAGCAGCCGCAAGAAACTTGGACTAGCGGGAGGGGGGGGAACTATTGAGCAGTTCTTC.

The chain carries TRBV11-2 and TRBJ2-1; no definite D call. The CDR3 contains 13 residues. Between the trimmed V and J ends, which lost 0 bases and 9 bases, there was a span of 9 bases. Looked up from germline, CDR1 is SGHAT and CDR2 is FQNNGV. The CDR3 spells CASSLDPSGEQFF. As DNA, the CDR3 is TGTGCCAGCAGCTTAGATCCCTCGGGTGAGCAGTTCTTC.

The chain has TRBV19 and TRBJ2-1, with 11 positions matching TRBD1. The J segment lost 8 bases and the V segment lost 3 bases, leaving 6 bases of the junction unmatched. The CDR3 has 15 residues. Germline values: CDR1 LNHDA, CDR2 SQIVND (reference sequence). The CDR3 DNA reads as TGTGCCAGTAGTATCGGACAGGGGGCTTCCGATGAGCAGTTCTTC. The encoded protein is CASSIGQGASDEQFF.

The chain combines TRBV6-4 with TRBJ1-2, with TRBD1 identical over 10 bases. V lost 6 bases to trimming and J lost 2 bases; unmatched junction nucleotides: 6. Germline lookup yields CDR1 MRHNA and CDR2 SNTAGT. The CDR3 is made up of 15 amino acids. The CDR3 coding sequence is TGTGCCAGCAGCCCGGGACAGGGGCGCAACTATGGCTACACCTTC. Residues: CASSPGQGRNYGYTF.

The rearrangement uses TRBV6-1 and TRBJ1-5; TRBD1 aligns across 7 bases. Germline CDR1 and CDR2: MNHNS and SASEGT. The CDR3 sequence is 15 residues long. Trimming at V came to 3 bases and at J to 0 bases, leaving 2 bases not matched to a gene. The CDR3 loop is CASSDTGDSNQPQHF. In DNA form, the CDR3 reads TGTGCCAGCAGTGATACAGGGGATAGCAATCAGCCCCAGCATTTT.

V usage is TRBV14 and J usage is TRBJ2-7, with a possible D match to TRBD2 (5 bases). Trimming took off 1 base at V and 4 bases at J, with 14 bases between the two ends. Germline V CDR1 and CDR2: SGHDN, FVKESK. The CDR3 extends over 15 amino acids. CDR3 DNA sequence: TGTGCCAGCAGCCAAGTAACACAGCGCGGGTACGAGCAGTACTTC. This sequence encodes CASSQVTQRGYEQYF.

The chain uses TRBV5-1 and TRBJ2-1; 9 nucleotides line up with TRBD1. CDR1 is SGHRS, CDR2 YFSETQ, per germline. Germline trimming cut 0 bases from V and 6 bases from J; bases unmatched to any gene: 4. This CDR3 is built from 15 residues. The CDR3 nucleotides are TGCGCCAGCAGCTTGGTGGGGACAGGGTCCAATGAGCAGTTCTTC. Its translation is CASSLVGTGSNEQFF.

This rearrangement joins TRBV2 to TRBJ2-7, with TRBD2 identical over 7 bases. V lost 5 bases and J lost 6; bases outside the gene matches: 10. The germline gives CDR1 SNHLY, CDR2 FYNNEI. The CDR3 runs to 14 residues. The CDR3 DNA reads as TGTGCCAGCAGTCCAACTAGCGTTGGCGGCGAGCAGTACTTC. Its protein product is CASSPTSVGGEQYF.

This clone was seen only once. This chain links TRBV28 with TRBJ1-4, with a possible D match to TRBD1 (5 bases). The CDR3 consists of 13 residues. Germline V gives CDR1 MDHEN, CDR2 SYDVKM. V was clipped by 6 bases and J by 7 bases, with 12 bases between them. This CDR3 reads CASRPQGFEKLFF. The CDR3 nucleotides read TGTGCCAGCAGGCCTCAGGGTTTTGAAAAACTGTTTTTT.

The gene calls are TRBV6-4 and TRBJ2-7; 7 bases align to TRBD2. With V trimmed by 6 bases and J by 12 bases, 14 bases remained unmatched. The CDR3 has 13 residues. In germline, CDR1 is MRHNA, CDR2 SNTAGT. Here the CDR3 DNA reads TGTGCCAGCAGAACTAGCGAGTCGGCGGGGTGGTACTTC. As protein: CASRTSESAGWYF.

The chain links TRBV18 to TRBJ2-7; D ambiguous. CDR1 is KGHSH, CDR2 LQKENI, per germline. V was shortened by 6 bases and J by 0 bases, with 3 bases between the two germline ends. CDR3 length: 11 amino acids. The CDR3 DNA follows: TGTGCCAGCTCTCACTCCTACGAGCAGTACTTC. Translating it yields CASSHSYEQYF. Full variable domain (rest looked up from reference TRBV18 and TRBJ2-7): NAGVMQNPRHLVRRRGQEARLRCSPMKGHSHVYWYRQLPEEGLKFMVYLQKENIIDESGMPKERFSAEFPKEGPSILRIQQVVRGDSAAYFCASSHSYEQYFGPGTRLTVT.

This clone was seen a few times. The gene calls are TRBV4-2 and TRBJ2-7, with D maybe TRBD1 (5 bases). The germline V gene has CDR1 LGHNA and CDR2 YNFKEQ. This CDR3 contains 16 residues. V was cut by 4 bases and J by 3 bases, with 19 bases left in between. CDR3 protein: CASSPSTGNGLYEQYF. The CDR3 bases are TGTGCCAGCAGCCCGTCAACAGGTAACGGGCTCTACGAGCAGTACTTC.

The chain recombines TRBV6-5 with TRBJ2-7, with TRBD2 identical over 8 bases. Per the germline V gene, CDR1 is MNHEY and CDR2 is SVGAGI. V lost 6 bases, J lost 1 base, and 8 bases stayed unmatched. The CDR3 loop spans 15 amino acids. The CDR3: CASSLAGRRSYEQYF. The CDR3 DNA reads as TGTGCCAGCAGCTTAGCGGGGCGCAGGTCCTACGAGCAGTACTTC.